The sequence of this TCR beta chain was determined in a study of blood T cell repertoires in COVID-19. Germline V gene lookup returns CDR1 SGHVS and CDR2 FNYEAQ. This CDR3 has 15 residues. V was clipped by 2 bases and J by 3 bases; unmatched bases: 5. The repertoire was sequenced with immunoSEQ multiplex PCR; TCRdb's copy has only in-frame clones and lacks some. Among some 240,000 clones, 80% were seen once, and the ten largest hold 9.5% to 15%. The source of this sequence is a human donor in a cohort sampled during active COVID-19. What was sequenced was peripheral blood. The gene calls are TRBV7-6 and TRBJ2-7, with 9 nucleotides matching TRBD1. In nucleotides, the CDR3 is TGTGCCAGCAGCTTAAGCAGGGACAGGGTCTACGAGCAGTACTTC. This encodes CASSLSRDRVYEQYF.